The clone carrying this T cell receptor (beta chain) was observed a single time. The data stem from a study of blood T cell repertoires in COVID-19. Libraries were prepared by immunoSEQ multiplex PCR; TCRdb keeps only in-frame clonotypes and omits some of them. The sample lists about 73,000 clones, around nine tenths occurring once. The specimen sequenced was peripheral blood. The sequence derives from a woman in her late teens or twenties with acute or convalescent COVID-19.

DNA of the CDR3: TGTGCCAGCAGCTTTGCGGTAGGGGTGCCGGGCTACACCTTC. Translated: CASSFAVGVPGYTF. The chain couples TRBV7-9 to TRBJ1-2; possible D gene TRBD1, 5 bases. Germline-derived CDR1 and CDR2 are SEHNR and FQNEAQ (reference sequence). CDR3 length equals 14 residues. V was shortened by 3 bases and J by 8 bases, with 16 bases between the two germline ends.